This record looks at one TCR beta chain sequence and its context. Antigen unknown. Survey-level immunoSEQ v3.0 assays were run. The data were produced by immunoSEQ multiplex PCR, yet TCRdb's version contains in-frame clones alone and is incomplete. This table has about 20,000 clones, around 82% appearing once. This entry is derived from a study of long-term antiretroviral therapy in people with HIV. Study findings and constraints: HIV repertoires spanned narrower CDR3 length ranges than controls. Samples were collected from about 2003 to 2018 under possibly less effective ART regimens.

This CDR3 spans 14 amino acids. Germline CDR1 SEHNR, CDR2 FQNEAQ (reference sequence). V lost 4 bases to trimming and J lost 5 bases, with 15 bases between them. Samples held roughly 0.85-11 million cryopreserved PBMC, and DNA extraction followed. Specimen: unsorted PBMCs, collected around 2.5 years after starting antiretroviral therapy. This receptor was taken from a man aged 40-49 years with HIV. This chain uses TRBV7-9 with TRBJ2-7; D is undetermined. The CDR3 spells CASSSLILAHEQYF. The DNA of the CDR3 is TGTGCCAGCAGCTCCCTAATACTGGCTCACGAGCAGTACTTC.